Shown below are 12 T cell receptor beta chains from a single sample sequenced in a study of long-term antiretroviral therapy in people with HIV. Version v3.0 of the immunoSEQ assay was performed at survey level. The protocol was immunoSEQ multiplex PCR, while the TCRdb copy is restricted to in-frame clones and leaves out a portion. Of 25,000 to 30,000 clones listed, about four fifths were seen once; the top ten hold 6.2%. Source: unsorted PBMCs, taken 0.4 years after starting antiretroviral therapy. The receptors originated from a man aged 18 to 29 with HIV.

The rearrangement uses TRBV5-6 and TRBJ2-4, with TRBD2 matching over 9 bases. Germline CDR1 SGHDT, CDR2 YYEEEE. V lost 0 bases to trimming and J lost 1 base; unmatched junction nucleotides: 5. The CDR3 runs to 17 residues. The CDR3 loop reads CASSLATSGPAKNIQYF. The CDR3 DNA sequence: TGTGCCAGCAGCTTGGCCACTAGCGGGCCGGCCAAAAACATTCAGTACTTC. Using reference TRBV5-6 and TRBJ2-4 for the parts outside the CDR3, the full variable domain is DAGVTQSPTHLIKTRGQQVTLRCSPKSGHDTVSWYQQALGQGPQFIFQYYEEEERQRGNFPDRFSGHQFPNYSSELNVNALLLGDSALYLCASSLATSGPAKNIQYFGAGTRLSVL.

The chain uses TRBV13 and TRBJ2-3, with TRBD2 as a possible D gene (5 bases). This CDR3 is 14 amino acids long. Per germline, CDR1 PRHDT and CDR2 FYEKMQ (reference sequence). V was trimmed by 4 bases and J by 2 bases, leaving 10 bases between them. CDR3 sequence: CASSSGLDTDTQYF. The DNA of the CDR3 is TGTGCCAGCAGCTCCGGACTCGACACAGATACGCAGTATTTT.

This clone came up a few times. V is TRBV19 and J is TRBJ1-1; TRBD1 matches at 11 bases. V gave up 4 bases and J gave up 7 bases; unmatched junction bases: 2. CDR1 and CDR2 from the germline V gene are LNHDA and SQIVND (reference sequence). CDR3 length: 13 residues. CDR3: CASSKGQGDEAFF. In DNA form, the CDR3 reads TGTGCCAGTAGTAAGGGACAGGGGGATGAAGCTTTCTTT.

The V gene is TRBV10-3, the J gene TRBJ1-4; 7 bases agree with TRBD1. V trimming: 8 bases; J trimming: 6 bases; junction bases outside the gene matches: 6. This CDR3 has 13 amino acids. CDR1 ENHRY and CDR2 SYGVKD come from the germline V gene. CDR3: CAIGPQGDEKLFF. DNA of the CDR3: TGTGCCATCGGGCCTCAGGGGGATGAAAAACTGTTTTTT.

The V gene is TRBV4-1, the J gene TRBJ1-1; unclear D gene. Germline lookup yields CDR1 MGHRA and CDR2 YSYEKL. With 1 base removed from V and 1 base from J, the gap between germline ends came to 1 base. The CDR3 is 12 residues long. CDR3 protein: CASSQGNTEAFF. The CDR3 bases are TGCGCCAGCAGCCAAGGGAACACTGAAGCTTTCTTT.

The CDR3 DNA sequence: TGTGCCAGCTCATTTAATGGGGGACGGGGACTAGCGGCGAAAAACATTCAGTACTTC. Protein: CASSFNGGRGLAAKNIQYF. The chain has TRBV18 and TRBJ2-4, with 11 bases lining up with TRBD2. Germline-derived CDR1 and CDR2 are KGHSH and LQKENI. The CDR3 covers 19 residues. V shed 5 bases and J 4 bases; nucleotides not matched to a gene: 16.

This rearrangement joins TRBV27 to TRBJ1-1; D uncertain. CDR1 and CDR2 from the germline V gene are MNHEY and SMNVEV (reference sequence). The ends were cut back, 2 bases at V and 4 bases at J, with 5 bases in the middle. The CDR3 covers 12 residues. The CDR3 DNA is TGTGCCAGCAGTTTAAAAGGCACTGAAGCTTTCTTT. As protein: CASSLKGTEAFF.

As regards this clone: The same CDR3 can be traced to other DNA sequences in this sample. V usage is TRBV27 and J usage is TRBJ2-1; D perhaps matches TRBD2 (6 bases). There are 13 residues in the CDR3. The V end lost 3 bases, the J end lost 7 bases, and 10 bases lay between the germline ends. The germline V gene has CDR1 MNHEY and CDR2 SMNVEV (reference sequence). CDR3 region: CASSFGRGNEQFF. DNA for the CDR3: TGTGCCAGCAGTTTCGGGAGAGGGAATGAGCAGTTCTTC.

The V call is TRBV15, the J call TRBJ2-1, with 7 bases lining up with TRBD2. Germline values: CDR1 LNHNV, CDR2 YYDKDF (reference sequence). The CDR3 spans 14 residues. J lost 7 bases, V lost 8 bases, and 11 bases had no gene match. CDR3 nucleotide sequence: TGTGCCACCGGGGGGGAGGCCCTGGGGAATGAGCAGTTCTTC. Its protein product is CATGGEALGNEQFF.

J is TRBJ2-3 and V is TRBV7-2, with 10 bases matching TRBD1. The CDR3 runs to 15 residues. Germline V CDR1 and CDR2: SGHTA, FQGNSA. Germline trimming cut 0 bases from V and 3 bases from J; bases unmatched to any gene: 0. Written as DNA, the CDR3 is TGTGCCAGCAGCTTAGCGGACAGGGGGACAGATACGCAGTATTTT. Protein sequence: CASSLADRGTDTQYF.

This chain uses TRBV19 with TRBJ1-1, with 7 bases aligning to TRBD1. Per germline, CDR1 LNHDA and CDR2 SQIVND (reference sequence). CDR3 length: 15 residues. The trim removed 5 bases at V and 1 base at J, leaving 7 bases unmatched. In DNA, the CDR3 is TGTGCCAGTAGTGTCCACGACAGGGAGAACACTGAAGCTTTCTTT. This sequence encodes CASSVHDRENTEAFF.

This clone was observed a single time. The CDR3 DNA reads as TGTGCCATCAGTGAACAGGGGGCGAAAGATTACGAGCAGTACTTC. It codes for CAISEQGAKDYEQYF. The genes are TRBV10-3 and TRBJ2-7; TRBD1 matches 9 bases. The CDR3 contains 15 residues. Trimming took 3 bases from V and 4 from J; bases not matched to a gene: 7. Germline-derived CDR1 and CDR2 are ENHRY and SYGVKD.